Sequencing of this TCR beta chain was carried out in a study of control samples from healthy donors and cancer patients. TCRdb keeps only in-frame clones here, not all; method: immunoSEQ multiplex PCR. The table shows some 190,000 clones, with approximately 90% occurring only once. Unmatched junction bases numbered 1, after V lost 1 base and J lost 3 bases. CDR1 is SGHVS and CDR2 is FQNEAQ in the germline V gene. CDR3 length: 14 amino acids. The V gene is TRBV7-8, the J gene TRBJ2-7; 9 bases are a match to TRBD1. The sequencing input was blood. The sequence derives from a man aged 30 to 39 in good health. CDR3 sequence reads: CASSLGTGVYEQYF. CDR3 DNA sequence: TGTGCCAGCAGCTTAGGGACAGGGGTCTACGAGCAGTACTTC.